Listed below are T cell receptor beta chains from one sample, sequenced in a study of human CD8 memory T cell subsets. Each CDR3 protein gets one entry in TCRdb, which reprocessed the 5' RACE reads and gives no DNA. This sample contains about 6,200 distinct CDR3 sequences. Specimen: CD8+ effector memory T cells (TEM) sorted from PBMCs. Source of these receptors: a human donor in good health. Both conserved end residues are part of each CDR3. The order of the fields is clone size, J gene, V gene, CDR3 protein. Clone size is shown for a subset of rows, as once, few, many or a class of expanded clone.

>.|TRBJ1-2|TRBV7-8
CASSLVRTPLGANYGYTF
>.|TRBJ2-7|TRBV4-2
CASSQHPHASGPTYEQYF
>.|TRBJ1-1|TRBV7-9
CASSLGGQGLNTEAFF
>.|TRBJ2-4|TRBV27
CASSSAGRGNIQYF
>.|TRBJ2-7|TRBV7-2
CASSSHVLYEQYF
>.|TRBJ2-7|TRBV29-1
CSVEEGQTYEQYF
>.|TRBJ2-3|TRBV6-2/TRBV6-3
CASSPGTSYADTQYF
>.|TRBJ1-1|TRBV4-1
CASSQVGTNTEAFF
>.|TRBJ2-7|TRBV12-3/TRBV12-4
CASSSRTTGFYEQYF
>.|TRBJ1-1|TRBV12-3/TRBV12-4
CASSLGILTGTEAFF
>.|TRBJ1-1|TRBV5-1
CASSLRTGQRTEAFF
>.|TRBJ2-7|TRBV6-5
CASSYFGGTEQYF
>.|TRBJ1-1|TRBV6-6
CASSYPAGEAFF
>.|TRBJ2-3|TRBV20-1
CSAQDFLGTDTQYF
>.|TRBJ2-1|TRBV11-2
CASSFSRVIPFNEQFF
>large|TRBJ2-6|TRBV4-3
CASSQDHGPDSLFSGANVLTF
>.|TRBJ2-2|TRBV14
CASSLLGTGELFF
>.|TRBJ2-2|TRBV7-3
CASSLTSGELFF
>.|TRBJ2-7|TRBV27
CASSLGGGTVYEQYF
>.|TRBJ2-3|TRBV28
CASSWGQAESFTDTQYF
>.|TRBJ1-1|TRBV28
CASSLGHRDPTMNTEAFF
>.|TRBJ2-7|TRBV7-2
CASSLRGAYEQYF
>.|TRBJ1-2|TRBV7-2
CASSLDLRLHNYGYTF
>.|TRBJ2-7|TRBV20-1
CSAKTPGGTSYEQYF
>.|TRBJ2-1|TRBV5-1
CASSPREKRNEQFF
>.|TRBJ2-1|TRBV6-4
CASSESLAGNNEQFF
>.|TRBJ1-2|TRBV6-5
CASSYTPRDRAYGYTF
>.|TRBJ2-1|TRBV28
CASSTGLRSSYNEQFF
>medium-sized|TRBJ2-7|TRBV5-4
CASSVAGTEVSTGQYF
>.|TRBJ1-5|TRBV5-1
CASSLGQGQPQHF
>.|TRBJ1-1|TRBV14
CASSHRRNTEAFF
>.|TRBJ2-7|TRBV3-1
CASSHGGASIDVEQYF
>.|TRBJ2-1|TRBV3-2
CASSQVHRGSAHEQFF
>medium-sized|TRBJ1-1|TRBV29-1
CSGWPGGETEAFF
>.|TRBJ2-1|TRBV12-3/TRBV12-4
CASSLRRTRQNEQFF
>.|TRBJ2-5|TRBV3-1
CASSQGTGDQETQYF
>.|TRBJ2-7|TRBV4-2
CASSIGSGEGEEQYF
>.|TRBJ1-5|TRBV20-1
CSASPLESNQPQHF
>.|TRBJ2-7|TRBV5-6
CASSLGRAFEQYF
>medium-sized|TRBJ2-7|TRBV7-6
CASSLGQGQGAGEQYF